These T cell receptor beta chains were read from a single sample in a study of T cells in Graves' hyperthyroidism and ophthalmopathy. A single record per CDR3 protein comes from TCRdb applying MiXCR to the multiplex PCR reads. The data show hundreds of thousands of distinct CDR3 sequences, 16% seen once. The sample taken for sequencing was blood. The receptors originated from a woman aged 18-30 years with Graves' ophthalmopathy. CDR3s include the opening cysteine and the closing phenylalanine or tryptophan. Fields, in order: D gene, V gene, J gene, clone size, CDR3 protein, CDR3 DNA. The D gene is left open where the match is weak. For some rows the clone size is stated as once, few or many, or as a class when expanded; others skip it.

>NA|TRBV27|TRBJ2-7|many
CASSLSRGYNYEQYF
TGTGCCAGCAGTTTATCGAGGGGGTACAACTACGAGCAGTACTTC
>TRBD2|TRBV28|TRBJ2-1|NA
CASNPTVRTSGSGIDNEQFF
TGTGCCAGCAACCCAACGGTGAGGACTAGCGGGAGCGGTATTGACAATGAGCAGTTCTTC
>NA|TRBV29-1|TRBJ2-3|many
CSVEGGRDSRRADTQYF
TGCAGCGTTGAAGGTGGGCGGGACTCCCGACGGGCAGATACGCAGTATTTT
>TRBD1|TRBV20-1|TRBJ1-3|NA
CSASTTGGTIYF
TGCAGTGCTAGTACGACAGGGGGTACCATATATTTT
>NA|TRBV20-1|TRBJ1-3|many
CSAPDRYSGNTIYF
TGCAGTGCCCCGGACAGATACTCTGGAAACACCATATATTTT
>TRBD2|TRBV20-1|TRBJ2-5|NA
CSVGLAGRSQETQYF
TGCAGTGTGGGACTAGCGGGGCGCAGCCAAGAGACCCAGTACTTC
>NA|TRBV9|TRBJ2-1|NA
CASSVVSSYNEQFF
TGTGCCAGCAGCGTAGTGAGCTCCTACAATGAGCAGTTCTTC
>NA|TRBV3-1|TRBJ1-1|NA
CASSQGGFGEAFF
TGTGCCAGCAGCCAAGGAGGGTTTGGTGAAGCTTTCTTT
>NA|TRBV14|TRBJ2-4|many
CASSQASASLAKNIQYF
TGTGCCAGCAGCCAAGCTTCAGCTTCACTAGCCAAAAACATTCAGTACTTC
>TRBD1|TRBV20-1|TRBJ1-4|many
CSATTGISEKLFF
TGCAGTGCTACGACAGGGATCAGTGAAAAACTGTTTTTT
>NA|TRBV2|TRBJ2-1|many
CASTLHLNEQFF
TGTGCCAGCACCTTACACCTAAATGAGCAGTTCTTC
>NA|TRBV28|TRBJ2-2|many
CASSLRDRIGGTGELFF
TGTGCCAGCAGTCTGCGGGACCGAATCGGAGGCACCGGGGAGCTGTTTTTT
>NA|TRBV6-1|TRBJ2-1|NA
CASSQVADTGFYEQFF
TGTGCCAGCAGCCAAGTAGCCGACACCGGGTTCTACGAGCAGTTCTTC
>TRBD2|TRBV19|TRBJ2-2|NA
CASSIDLPSGTNTGELFF
TGTGCCAGTAGTATAGATCTACCTAGCGGGACTAACACCGGGGAGCTGTTTTTT
>NA|TRBV5-1|TRBJ1-2|many
CASGPGPNYGYTF
TGCGCCAGTGGGCCGGGGCCTAACTATGGCTACACCTTC
>NA|TRBV19|TRBJ1-1|NA
CASSIHGGPNTEAFF
TGTGCCAGTAGTATCCATGGGGGGCCGAACACTGAAGCTTTCTTT
>TRBD1|TRBV7-3|TRBJ2-3|NA
CASSPFPDRSTDTQYF
TGTGCCAGCAGCCCCTTCCCGGACAGGAGCACAGATACGCAGTATTTT
>TRBD1|TRBV7-2|TRBJ1-1|many
CASSFSGGLSTEAFF
TGTGCCAGCAGTTTTTCAGGGGGTTTAAGCACTGAAGCTTTCTTT
>NA|TRBV20-1|TRBJ2-3|many
CSAYRQGTDTQYF
TGCAGTGCATACCGACAGGGCACAGATACGCAGTATTTT